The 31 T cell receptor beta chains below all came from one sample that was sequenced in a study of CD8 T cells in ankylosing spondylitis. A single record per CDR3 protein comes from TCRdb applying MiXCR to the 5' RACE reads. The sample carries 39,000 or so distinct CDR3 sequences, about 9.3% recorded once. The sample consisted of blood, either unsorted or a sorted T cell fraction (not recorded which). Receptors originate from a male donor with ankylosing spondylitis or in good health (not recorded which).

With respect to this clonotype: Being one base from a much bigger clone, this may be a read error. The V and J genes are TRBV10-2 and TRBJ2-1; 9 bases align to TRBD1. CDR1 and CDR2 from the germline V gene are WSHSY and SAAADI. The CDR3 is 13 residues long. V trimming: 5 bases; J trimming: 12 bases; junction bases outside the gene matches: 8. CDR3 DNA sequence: TGCGCCAGCAGTCAAACAGGGGGCTATGTGCAGTTCTTC. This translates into CASSQTGGYVQFF.

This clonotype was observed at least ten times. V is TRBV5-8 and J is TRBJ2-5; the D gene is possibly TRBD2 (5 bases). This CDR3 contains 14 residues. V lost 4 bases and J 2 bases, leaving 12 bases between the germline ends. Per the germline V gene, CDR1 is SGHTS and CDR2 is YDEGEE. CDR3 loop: CASSLLDIQETQYF. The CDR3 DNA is TGTGCCAGCAGCCTACTAGACATTCAAGAGACCCAGTACTTC.

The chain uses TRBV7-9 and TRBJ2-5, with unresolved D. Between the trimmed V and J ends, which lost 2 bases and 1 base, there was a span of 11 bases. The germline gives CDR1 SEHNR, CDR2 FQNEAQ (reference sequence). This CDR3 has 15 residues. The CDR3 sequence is CASSLIQPGQETQYF. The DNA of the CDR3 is TGTGCCAGCAGCTTAATCCAGCCCGGCCAAGAGACCCAGTACTTC.

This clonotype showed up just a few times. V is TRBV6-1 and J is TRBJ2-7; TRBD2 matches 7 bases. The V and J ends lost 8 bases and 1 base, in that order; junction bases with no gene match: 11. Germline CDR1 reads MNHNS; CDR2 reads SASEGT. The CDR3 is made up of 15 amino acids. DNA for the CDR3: TGTGCCAGCGCCGGACCGGGAGGAGGGTCCTACGAGCAGTACTTC. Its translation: CASAGPGGGSYEQYF.

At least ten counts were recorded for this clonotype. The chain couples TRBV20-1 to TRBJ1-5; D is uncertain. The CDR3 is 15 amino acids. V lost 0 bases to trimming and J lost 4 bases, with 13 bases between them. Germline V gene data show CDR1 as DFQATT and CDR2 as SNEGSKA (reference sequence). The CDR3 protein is CSARDPRVGNQPQHF. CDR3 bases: TGCAGTGCTAGAGATCCGAGAGTGGGTAATCAGCCCCAGCATTTT.

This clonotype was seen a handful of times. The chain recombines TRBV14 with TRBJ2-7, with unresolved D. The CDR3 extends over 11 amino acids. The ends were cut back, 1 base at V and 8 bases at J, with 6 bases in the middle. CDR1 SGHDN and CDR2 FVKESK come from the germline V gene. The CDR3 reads CASSQASQQYF. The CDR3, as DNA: TGTGCCAGCAGCCAAGCGTCTCAGCAGTACTTC. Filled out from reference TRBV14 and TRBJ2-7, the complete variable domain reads EAGVTQFPSHSVIEKGQTVTLRCDPISGHDNLYWYRRVMGKEIKFLLHFVKESKQDESGMPNNRFLAERTGGTYSTLKVQPAELEDSGVYFCASSQASQQYFGPGTRLTVT.

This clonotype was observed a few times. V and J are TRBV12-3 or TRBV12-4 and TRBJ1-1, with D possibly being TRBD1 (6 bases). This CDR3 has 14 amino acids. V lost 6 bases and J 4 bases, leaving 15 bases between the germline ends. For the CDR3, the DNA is TGTGCCAGCAGCGAACAGGGTGGCGGCACTGAAGCTTTCTTT. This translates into CASSEQGGGTEAFF.

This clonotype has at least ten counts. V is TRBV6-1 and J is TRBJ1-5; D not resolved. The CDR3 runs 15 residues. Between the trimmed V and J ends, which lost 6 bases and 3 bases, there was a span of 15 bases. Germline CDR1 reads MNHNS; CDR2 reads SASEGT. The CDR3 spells CASRPQARVNQPQHF. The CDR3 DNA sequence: TGTGCCAGCAGGCCACAAGCGCGAGTCAATCAGCCCCAGCATTTT.

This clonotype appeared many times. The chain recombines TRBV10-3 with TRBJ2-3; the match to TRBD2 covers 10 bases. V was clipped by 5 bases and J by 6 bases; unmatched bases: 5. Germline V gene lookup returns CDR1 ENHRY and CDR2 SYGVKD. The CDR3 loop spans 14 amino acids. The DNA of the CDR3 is TGTGCCATCAGTAGAGCGGGAGGGGGCGATACGCAGTATTTT. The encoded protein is CAISRAGGGDTQYF.

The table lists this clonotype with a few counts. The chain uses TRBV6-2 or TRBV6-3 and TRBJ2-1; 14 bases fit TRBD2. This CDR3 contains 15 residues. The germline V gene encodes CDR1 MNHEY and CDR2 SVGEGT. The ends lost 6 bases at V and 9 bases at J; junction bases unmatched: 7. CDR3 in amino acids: CASRSGLAGGGEQFF. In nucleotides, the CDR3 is TGTGCCAGCAGGAGTGGACTAGCGGGAGGAGGTGAGCAGTTCTTC.

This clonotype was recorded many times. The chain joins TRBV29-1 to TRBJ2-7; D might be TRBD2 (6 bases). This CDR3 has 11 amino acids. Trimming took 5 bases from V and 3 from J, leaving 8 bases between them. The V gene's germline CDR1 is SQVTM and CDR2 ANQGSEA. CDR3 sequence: CSVRRGYEQYF. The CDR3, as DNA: TGCAGCGTTCGGCGGGGCTACGAGCAGTACTTC.

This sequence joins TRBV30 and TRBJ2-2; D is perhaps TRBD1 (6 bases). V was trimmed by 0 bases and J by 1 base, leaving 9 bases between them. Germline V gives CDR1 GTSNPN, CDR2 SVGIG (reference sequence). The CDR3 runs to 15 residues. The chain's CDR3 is CAWSVLQGNTGELFF. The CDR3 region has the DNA TGTGCCTGGAGTGTATTACAGGGGAACACCGGGGAGCTGTTTTTT.

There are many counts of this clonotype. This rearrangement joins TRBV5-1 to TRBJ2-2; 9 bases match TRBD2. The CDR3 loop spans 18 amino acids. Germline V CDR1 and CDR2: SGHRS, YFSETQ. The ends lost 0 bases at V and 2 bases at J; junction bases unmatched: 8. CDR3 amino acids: CASSLAREGLYNTGELFF. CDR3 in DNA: TGCGCCAGCAGCTTGGCGCGGGAGGGCCTATACAACACCGGGGAGCTGTTTTTT.

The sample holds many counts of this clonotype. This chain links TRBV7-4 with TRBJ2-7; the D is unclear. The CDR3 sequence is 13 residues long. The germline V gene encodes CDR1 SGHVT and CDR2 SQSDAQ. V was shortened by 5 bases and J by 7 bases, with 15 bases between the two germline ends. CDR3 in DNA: TGTGCCAGCAGCCCTAACCTCAATCTTGAGCAGTACTTC. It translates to CASSPNLNLEQYF.

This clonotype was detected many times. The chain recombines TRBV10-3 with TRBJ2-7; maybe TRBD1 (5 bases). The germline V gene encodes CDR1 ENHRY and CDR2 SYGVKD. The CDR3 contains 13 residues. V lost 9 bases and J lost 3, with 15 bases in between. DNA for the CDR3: TGTGCCATGTCAGACAGATCTAACTACGAGCAGTACTTC. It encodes CAMSDRSNYEQYF.

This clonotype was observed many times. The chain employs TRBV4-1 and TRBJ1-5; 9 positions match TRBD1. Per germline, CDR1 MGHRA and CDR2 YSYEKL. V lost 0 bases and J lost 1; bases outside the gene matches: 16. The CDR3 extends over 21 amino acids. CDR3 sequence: CASSQEPAGNRGLRSNQPQHF. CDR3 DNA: TGCGCCAGCAGCCAAGAGCCAGCAGGGAACAGGGGGCTTCGGAGCAATCAGCCCCAGCATTTT.

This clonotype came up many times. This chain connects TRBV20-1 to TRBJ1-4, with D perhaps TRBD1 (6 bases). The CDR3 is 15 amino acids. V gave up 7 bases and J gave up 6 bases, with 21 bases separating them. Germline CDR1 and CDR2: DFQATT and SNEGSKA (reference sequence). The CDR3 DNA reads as TGCAGTGTTTTGTGGCGGTTGGCAGGGGATGAAAAACTGTTTTTT. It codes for CSVLWRLAGDEKLFF.

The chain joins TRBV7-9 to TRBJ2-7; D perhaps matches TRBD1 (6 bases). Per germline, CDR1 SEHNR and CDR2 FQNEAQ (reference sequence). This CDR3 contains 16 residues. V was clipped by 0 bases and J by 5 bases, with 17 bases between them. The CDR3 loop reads CASSLAETGPWDEQYF. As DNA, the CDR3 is TGTGCCAGCAGCTTAGCTGAGACAGGACCTTGGGACGAGCAGTACTTC.

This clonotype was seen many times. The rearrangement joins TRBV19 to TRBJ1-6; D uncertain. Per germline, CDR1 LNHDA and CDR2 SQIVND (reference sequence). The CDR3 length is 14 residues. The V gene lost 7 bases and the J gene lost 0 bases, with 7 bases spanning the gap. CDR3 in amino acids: CASKTDSYNSPLHF. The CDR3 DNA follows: TGTGCCAGTAAGACGGACTCCTATAATTCACCCCTCCACTTT.

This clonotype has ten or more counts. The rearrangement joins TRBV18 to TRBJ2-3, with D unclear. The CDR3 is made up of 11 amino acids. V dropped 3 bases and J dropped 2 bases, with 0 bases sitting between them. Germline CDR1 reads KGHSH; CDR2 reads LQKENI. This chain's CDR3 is CASSPTDTQYF. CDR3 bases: TGTGCCAGCTCACCCACAGATACGCAGTATTTT.

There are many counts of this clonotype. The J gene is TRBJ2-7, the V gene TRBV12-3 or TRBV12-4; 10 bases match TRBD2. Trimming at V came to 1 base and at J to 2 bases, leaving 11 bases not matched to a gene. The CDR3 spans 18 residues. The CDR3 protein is CASSLEGGLAGVPYEQYF. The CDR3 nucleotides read TGTGCCAGCAGTTTAGAGGGGGGCCTAGCGGGAGTTCCCTACGAGCAGTACTTC.

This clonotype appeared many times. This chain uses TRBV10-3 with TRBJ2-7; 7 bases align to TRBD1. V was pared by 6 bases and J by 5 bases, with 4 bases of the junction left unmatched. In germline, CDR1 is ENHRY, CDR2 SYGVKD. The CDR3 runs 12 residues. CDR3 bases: TGTGCCATCAGACCGCAGGGGGACGAGCAGTACTTC. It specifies CAIRPQGDEQYF.

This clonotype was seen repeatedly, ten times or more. Here the CDR3 reads CAISELTSGQETQYF. CDR3 DNA: TGTGCCATCAGTGAATTGACTAGCGGCCAAGAGACCCAGTACTTC. The chain links TRBV10-3 to TRBJ2-5; 9 positions match TRBD2. The CDR3 is 15 amino acids. V dropped 3 bases and J dropped 1; count of bases not matched to a gene: 3. Germline CDR1 is ENHRY and CDR2 is SYGVKD.

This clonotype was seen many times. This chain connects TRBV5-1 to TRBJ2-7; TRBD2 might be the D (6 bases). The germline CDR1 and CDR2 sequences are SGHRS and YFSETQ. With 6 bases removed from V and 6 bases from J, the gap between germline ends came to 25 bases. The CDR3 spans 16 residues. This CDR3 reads CASNARNAGSGSEQYF. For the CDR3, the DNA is TGCGCCAGCAACGCCCGAAACGCGGGGAGCGGGTCCGAGCAGTACTTC. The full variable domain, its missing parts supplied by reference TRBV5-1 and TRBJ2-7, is KAGVTQTPRYLIKTRGQQVTLSCSPISGHRSVSWYQQTPGQGLQFLFEYFSETQRNKGNFPGRFSGRQFSNSRSEMNVSTLELGDSALYLCASNARNAGSGSEQYFGPGTRLTVT.

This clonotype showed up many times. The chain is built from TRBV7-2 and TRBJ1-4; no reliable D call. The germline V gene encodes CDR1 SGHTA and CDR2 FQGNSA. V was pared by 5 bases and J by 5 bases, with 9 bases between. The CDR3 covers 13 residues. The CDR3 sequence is CASSGEPNEKLFF. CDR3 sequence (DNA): TGTGCCAGCAGCGGGGAGCCCAATGAAAAACTGTTTTTT.

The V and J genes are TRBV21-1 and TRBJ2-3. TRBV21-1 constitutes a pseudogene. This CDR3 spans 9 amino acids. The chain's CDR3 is CATEDTQYF. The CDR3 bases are TGTGCCACGGAAGATACGCAGTATTTT.

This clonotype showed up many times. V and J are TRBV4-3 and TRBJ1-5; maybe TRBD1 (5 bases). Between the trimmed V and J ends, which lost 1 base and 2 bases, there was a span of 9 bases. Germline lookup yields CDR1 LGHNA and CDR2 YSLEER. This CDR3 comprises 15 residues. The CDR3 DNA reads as TGCGCCAGCAGCCAAGGGGGCCTAGGCAATCAGCCCCAGCATTTT. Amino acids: CASSQGGLGNQPQHF.

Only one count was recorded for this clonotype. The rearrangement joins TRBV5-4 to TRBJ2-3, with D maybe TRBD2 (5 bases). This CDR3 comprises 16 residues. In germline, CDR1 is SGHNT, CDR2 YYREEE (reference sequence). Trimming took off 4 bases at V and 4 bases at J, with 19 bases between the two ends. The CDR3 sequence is CASSPRASRGADTQYF. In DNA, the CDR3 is TGTGCCAGCAGCCCGAGGGCTAGCCGGGGAGCAGATACGCAGTATTTT.

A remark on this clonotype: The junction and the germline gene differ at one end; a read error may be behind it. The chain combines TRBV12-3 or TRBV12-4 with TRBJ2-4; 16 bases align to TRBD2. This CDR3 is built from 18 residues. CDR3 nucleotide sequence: TGTGCCATCAGTTGGGGACTAGCGGGAGGGACAGCCAAAAACATTCAGTACTTC. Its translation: CAISWGLAGGTAKNIQYF.

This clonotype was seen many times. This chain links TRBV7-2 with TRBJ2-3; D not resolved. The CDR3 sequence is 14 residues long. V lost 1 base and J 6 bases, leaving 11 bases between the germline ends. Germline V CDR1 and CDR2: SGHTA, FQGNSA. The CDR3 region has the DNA TGTGCCAGCAGCTTAGGATTAGCTCCGGATACGCAGTATTTT. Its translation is CASSLGLAPDTQYF. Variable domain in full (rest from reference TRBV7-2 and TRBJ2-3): GAGVSQSPSNKVTEKGKDVELRCDPISGHTALYWYRQSLGQGLEFLIYFQGNSAPDKSGLPSDRFSAERTGGSVSTLTIQRTQQEDSAVYLCASSLGLAPDTQYFGPGTRLTVL.

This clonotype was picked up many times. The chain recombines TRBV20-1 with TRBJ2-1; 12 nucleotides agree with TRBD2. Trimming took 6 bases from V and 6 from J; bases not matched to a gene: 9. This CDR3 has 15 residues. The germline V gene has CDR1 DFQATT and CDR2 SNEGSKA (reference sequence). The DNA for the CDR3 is TGCAGTGCCACTACCCTAGCGGGAGGGCCCAATGAGCAGTTCTTC. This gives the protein CSATTLAGGPNEQFF.